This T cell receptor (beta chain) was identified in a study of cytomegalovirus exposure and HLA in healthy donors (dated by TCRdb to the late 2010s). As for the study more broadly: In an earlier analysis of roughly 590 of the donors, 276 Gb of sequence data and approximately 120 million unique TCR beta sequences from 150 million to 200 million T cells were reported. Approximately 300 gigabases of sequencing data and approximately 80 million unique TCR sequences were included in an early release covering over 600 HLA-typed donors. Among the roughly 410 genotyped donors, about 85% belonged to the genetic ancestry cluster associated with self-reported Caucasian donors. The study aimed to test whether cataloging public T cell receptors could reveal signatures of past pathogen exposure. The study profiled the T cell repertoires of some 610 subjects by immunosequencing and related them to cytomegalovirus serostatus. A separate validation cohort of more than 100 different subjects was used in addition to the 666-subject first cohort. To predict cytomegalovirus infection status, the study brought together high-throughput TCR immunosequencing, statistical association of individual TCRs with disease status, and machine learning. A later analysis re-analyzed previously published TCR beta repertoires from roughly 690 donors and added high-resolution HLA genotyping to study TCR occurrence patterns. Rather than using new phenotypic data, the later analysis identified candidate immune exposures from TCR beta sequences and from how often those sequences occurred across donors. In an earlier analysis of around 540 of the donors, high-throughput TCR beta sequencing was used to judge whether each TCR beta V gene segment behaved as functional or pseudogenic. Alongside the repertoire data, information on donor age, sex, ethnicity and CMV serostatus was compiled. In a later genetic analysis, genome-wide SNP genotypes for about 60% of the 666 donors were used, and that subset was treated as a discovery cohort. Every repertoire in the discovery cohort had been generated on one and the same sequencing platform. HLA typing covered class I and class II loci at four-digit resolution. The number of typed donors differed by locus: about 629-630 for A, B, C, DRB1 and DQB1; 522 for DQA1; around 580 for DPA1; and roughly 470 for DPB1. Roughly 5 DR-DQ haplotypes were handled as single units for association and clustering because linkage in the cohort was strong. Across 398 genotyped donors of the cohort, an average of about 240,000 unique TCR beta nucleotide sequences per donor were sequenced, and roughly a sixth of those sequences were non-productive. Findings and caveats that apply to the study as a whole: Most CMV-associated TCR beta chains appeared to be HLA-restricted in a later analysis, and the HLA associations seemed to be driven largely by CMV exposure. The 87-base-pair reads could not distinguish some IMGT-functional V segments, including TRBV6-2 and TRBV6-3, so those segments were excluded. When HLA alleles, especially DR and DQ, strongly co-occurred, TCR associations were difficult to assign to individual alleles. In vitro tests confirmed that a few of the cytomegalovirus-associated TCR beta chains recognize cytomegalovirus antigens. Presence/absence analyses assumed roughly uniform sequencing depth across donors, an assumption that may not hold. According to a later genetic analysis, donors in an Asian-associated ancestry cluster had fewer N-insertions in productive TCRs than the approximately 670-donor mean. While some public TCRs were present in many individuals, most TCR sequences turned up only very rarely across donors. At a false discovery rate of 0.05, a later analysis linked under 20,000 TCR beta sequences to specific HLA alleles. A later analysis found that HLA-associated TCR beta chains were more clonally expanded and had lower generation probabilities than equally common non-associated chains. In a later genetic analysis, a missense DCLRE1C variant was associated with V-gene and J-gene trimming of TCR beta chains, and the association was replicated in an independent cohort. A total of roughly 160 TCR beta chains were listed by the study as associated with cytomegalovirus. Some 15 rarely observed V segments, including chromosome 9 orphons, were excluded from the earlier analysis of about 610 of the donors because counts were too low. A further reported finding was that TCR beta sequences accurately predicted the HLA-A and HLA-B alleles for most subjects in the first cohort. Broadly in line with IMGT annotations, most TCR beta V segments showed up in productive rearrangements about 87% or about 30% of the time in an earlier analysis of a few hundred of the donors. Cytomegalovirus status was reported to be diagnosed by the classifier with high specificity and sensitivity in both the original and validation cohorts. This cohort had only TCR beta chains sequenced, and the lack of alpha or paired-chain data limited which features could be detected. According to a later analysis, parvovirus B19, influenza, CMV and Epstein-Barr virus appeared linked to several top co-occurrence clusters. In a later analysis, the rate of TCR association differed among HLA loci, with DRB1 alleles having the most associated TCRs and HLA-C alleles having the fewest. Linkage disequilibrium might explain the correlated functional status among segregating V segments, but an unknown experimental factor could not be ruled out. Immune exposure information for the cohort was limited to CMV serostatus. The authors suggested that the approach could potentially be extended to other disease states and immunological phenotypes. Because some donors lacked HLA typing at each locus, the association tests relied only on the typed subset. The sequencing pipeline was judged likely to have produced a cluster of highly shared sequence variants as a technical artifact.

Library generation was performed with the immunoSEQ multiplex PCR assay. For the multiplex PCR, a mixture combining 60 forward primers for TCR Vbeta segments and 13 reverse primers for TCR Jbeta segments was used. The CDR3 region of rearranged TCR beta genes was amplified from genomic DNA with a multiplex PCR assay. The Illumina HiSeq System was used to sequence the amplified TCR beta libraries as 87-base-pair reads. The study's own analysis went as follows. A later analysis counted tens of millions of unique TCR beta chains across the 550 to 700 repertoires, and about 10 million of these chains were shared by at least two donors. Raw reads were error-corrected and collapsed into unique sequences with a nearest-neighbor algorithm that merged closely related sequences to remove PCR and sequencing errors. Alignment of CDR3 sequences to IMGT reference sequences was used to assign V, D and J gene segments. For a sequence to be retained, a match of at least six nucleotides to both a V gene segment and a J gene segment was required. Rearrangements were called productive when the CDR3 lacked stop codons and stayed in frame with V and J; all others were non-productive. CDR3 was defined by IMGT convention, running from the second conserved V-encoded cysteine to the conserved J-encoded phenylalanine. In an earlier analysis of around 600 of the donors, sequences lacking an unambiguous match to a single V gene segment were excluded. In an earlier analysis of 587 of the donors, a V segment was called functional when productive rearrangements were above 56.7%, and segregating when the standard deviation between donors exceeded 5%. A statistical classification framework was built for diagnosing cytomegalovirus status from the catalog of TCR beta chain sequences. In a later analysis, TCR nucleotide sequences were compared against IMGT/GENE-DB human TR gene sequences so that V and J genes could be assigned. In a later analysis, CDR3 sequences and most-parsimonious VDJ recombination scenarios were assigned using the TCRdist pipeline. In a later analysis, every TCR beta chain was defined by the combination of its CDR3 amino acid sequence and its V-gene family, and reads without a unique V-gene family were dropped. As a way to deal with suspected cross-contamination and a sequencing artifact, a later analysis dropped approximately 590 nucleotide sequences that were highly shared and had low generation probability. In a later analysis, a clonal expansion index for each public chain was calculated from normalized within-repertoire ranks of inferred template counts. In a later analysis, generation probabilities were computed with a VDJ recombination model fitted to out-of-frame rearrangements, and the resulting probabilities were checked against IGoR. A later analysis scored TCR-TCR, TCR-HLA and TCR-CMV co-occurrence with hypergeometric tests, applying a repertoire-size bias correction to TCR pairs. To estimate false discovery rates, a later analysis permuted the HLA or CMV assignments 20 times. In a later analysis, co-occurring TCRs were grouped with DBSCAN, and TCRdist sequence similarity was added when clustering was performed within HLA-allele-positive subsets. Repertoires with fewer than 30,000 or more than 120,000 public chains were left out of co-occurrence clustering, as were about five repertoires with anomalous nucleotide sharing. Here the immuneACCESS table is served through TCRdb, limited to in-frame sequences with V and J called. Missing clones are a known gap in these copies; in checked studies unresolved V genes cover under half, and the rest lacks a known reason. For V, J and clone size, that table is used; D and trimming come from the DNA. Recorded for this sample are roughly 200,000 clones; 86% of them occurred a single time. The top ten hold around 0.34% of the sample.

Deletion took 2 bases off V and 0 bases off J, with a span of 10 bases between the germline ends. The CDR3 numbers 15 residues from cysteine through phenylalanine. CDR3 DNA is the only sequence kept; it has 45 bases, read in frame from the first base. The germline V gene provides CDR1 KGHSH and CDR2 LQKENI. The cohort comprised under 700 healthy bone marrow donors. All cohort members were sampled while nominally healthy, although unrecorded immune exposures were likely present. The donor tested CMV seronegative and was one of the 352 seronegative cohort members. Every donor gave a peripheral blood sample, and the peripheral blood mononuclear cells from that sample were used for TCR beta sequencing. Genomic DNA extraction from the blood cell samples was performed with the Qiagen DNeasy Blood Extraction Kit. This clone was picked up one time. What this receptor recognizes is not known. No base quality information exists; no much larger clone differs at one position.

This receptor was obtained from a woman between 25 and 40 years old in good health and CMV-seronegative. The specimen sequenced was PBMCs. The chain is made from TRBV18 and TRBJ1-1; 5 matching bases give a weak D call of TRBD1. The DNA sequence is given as TGTGCCAGCTCACCATCGCGGGACCTGAACACTGAAGCTTTCTTT. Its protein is CASSPSRDLNTEAFF. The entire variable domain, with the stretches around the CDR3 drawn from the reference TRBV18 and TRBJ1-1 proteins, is NAGVMQNPRHLVRRRGQEARLRCSPMKGHSHVYWYRQLPEEGLKFMVYLQKENIIDESGMPKERFSAEFPKEGPSILRIQQVVRGDSAAYFCASSPSRDLNTEAFFGQGTRLTVV.